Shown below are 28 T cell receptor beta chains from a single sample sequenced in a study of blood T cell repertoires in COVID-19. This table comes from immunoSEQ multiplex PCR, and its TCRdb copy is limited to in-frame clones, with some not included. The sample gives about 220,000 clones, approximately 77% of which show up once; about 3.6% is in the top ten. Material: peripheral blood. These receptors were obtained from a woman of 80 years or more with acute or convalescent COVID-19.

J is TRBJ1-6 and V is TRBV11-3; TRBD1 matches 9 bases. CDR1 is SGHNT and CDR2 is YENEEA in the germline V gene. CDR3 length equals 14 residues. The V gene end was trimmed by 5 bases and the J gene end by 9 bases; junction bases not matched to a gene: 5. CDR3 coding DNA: TGTGCCAGCAGCCCCTACAGGGGGCGTTCACCCCTCCACTTT. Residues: CASSPYRGRSPLHF.

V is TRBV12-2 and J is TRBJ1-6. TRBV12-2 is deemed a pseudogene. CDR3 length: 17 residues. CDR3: CASRLARGGRSNSPLHF. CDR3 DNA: TGTGCAAGTCGCTTAGCGCGCGGAGGGAGGAGTAATTCACCCCTCCACTTT.

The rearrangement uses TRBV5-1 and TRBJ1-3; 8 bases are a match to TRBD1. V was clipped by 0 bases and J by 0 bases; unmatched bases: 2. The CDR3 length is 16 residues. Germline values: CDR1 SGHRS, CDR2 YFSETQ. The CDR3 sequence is CASSLGQGSSGNTIYF. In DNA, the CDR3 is TGCGCCAGCAGCTTGGGACAGGGGAGCTCTGGAAACACCATATATTTT.

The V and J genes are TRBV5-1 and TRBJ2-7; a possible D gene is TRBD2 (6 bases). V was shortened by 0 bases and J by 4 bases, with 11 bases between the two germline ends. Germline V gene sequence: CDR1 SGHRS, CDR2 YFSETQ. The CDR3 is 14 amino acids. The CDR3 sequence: CASSLDGTVYEQYF. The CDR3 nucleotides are TGCGCCAGCAGCTTGGACGGGACTGTGTACGAGCAGTACTTC.

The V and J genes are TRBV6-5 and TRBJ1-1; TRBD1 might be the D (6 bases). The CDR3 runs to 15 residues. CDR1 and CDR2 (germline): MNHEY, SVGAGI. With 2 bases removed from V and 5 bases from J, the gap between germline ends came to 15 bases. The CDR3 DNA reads TGTGCCAGCAGTTACCTTCTTGGGGGGGCTACTGAAGCTTTCTTT. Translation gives CASSYLLGGATEAFF.

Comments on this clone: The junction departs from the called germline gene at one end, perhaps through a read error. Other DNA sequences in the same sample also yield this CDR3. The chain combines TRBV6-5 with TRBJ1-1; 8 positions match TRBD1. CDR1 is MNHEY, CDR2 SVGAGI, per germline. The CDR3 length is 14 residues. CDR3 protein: CASGRVPPTGVAFF. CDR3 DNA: TGCGCCAGCGGAAGGGTCCCCCCGACAGGGGTTGCTTTCTTT.

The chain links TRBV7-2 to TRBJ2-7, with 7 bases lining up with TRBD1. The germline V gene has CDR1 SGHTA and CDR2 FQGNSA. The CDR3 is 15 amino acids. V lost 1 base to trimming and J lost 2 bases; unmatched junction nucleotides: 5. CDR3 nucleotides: TGTGCCAGCAGCTTAGGGGGTCAGGGGGCCTACGAGCAGTACTTC. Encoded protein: CASSLGGQGAYEQYF.

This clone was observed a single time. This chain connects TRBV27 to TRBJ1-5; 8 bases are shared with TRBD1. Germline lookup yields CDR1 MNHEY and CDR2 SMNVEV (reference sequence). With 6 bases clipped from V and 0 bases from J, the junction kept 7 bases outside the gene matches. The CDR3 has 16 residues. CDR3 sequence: CASRQGARYSNQPQHF. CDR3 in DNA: TGTGCCAGCAGGCAGGGGGCCAGATATAGCAATCAGCCCCAGCATTTT.

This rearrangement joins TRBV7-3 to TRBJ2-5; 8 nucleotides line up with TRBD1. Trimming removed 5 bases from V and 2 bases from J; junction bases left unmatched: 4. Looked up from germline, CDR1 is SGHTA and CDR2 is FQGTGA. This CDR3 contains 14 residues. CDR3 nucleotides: TGTGCCAGCAGCCCCGGGACAGGACAAGAGACCCAGTACTTC. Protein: CASSPGTGQETQYF.

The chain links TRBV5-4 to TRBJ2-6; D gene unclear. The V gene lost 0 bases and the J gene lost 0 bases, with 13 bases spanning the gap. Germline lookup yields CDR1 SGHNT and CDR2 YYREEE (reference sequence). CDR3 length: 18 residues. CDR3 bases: TGTGCCAGCAGCTTGGACTCCGCCCCTAGCTCTGGGGCCAACGTCCTGACTTTC. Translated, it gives CASSLDSAPSSGANVLTF.

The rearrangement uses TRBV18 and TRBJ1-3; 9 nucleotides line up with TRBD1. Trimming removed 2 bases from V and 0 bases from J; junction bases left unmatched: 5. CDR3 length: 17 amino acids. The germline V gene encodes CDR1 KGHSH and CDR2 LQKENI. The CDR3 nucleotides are TGTGCCAGCTCACCATTGACAGGGGGTCTCTCTGGAAACACCATATATTTT. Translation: CASSPLTGGLSGNTIYF. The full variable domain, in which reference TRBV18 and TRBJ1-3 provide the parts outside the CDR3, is NAGVMQNPRHLVRRRGQEARLRCSPMKGHSHVYWYRQLPEEGLKFMVYLQKENIIDESGMPKERFSAEFPKEGPSILRIQQVVRGDSAAYFCASSPLTGGLSGNTIYFGEGSWLTVV.

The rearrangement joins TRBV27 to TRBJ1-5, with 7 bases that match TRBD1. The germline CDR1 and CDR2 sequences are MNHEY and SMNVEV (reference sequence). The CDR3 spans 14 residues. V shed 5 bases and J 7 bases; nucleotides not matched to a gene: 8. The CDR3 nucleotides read TGTGCCAGCAGTCCACTGACAGGGTTACAGCCCCAGCATTTT. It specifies CASSPLTGLQPQHF.

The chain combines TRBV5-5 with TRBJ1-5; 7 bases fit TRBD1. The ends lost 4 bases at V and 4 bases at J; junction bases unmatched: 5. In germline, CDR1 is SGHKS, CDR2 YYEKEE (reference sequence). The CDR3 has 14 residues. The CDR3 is CASSLQGGNQPQHF. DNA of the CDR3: TGTGCCAGCAGCCTGCAGGGGGGTAATCAGCCCCAGCATTTT.

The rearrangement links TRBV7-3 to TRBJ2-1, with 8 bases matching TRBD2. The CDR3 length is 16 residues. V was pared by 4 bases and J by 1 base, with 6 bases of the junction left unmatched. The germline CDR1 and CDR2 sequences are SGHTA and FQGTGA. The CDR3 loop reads CASSSTSGLSYNEQFF. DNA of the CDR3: TGTGCCAGCAGCTCTACTAGCGGCCTATCCTACAATGAGCAGTTCTTC.

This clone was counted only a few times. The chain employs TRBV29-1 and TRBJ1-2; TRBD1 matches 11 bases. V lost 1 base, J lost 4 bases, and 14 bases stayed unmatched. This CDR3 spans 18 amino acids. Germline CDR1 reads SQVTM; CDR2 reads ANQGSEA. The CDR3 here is CSVEASPLRTGGLYGYTF. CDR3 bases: TGCAGCGTTGAAGCCTCTCCATTGAGGACAGGGGGCCTCTATGGCTACACCTTC.

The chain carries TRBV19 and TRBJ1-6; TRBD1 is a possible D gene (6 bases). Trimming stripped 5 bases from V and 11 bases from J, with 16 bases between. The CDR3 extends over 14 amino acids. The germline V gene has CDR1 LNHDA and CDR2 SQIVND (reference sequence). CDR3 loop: CASSPDSSKAPLHF. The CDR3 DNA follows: TGTGCCAGTAGTCCGGACAGCTCTAAGGCACCCCTCCACTTT.

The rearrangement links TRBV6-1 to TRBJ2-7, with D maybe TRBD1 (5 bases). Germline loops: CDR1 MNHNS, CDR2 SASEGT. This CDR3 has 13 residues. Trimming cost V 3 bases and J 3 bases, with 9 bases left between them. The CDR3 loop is CASSEVQDYEQYF. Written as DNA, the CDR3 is TGTGCCAGCAGTGAGGTACAGGACTACGAGCAGTACTTC.

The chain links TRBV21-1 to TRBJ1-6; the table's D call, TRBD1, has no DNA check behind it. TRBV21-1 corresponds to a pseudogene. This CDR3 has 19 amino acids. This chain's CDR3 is CASSLIRTGEVSYNSPLHF. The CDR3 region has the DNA TGTGCCAGCAGCCTCATCCGGACAGGGGAAGTGTCCTATAATTCACCCCTCCACTTT.

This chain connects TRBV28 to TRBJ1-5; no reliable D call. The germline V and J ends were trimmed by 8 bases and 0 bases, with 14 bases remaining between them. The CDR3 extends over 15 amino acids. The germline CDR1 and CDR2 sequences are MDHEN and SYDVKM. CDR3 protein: CASRGELHSNQPQHF. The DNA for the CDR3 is TGTGCCAGCCGGGGAGAGCTTCATAGCAATCAGCCCCAGCATTTT.

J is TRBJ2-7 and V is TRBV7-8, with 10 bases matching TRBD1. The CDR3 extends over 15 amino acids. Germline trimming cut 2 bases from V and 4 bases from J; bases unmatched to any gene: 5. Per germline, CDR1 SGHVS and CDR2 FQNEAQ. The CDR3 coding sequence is TGTGCCAGCAGCTTACAAGGGACAGGGGATTACGAGCAGTACTTC. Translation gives CASSLQGTGDYEQYF.

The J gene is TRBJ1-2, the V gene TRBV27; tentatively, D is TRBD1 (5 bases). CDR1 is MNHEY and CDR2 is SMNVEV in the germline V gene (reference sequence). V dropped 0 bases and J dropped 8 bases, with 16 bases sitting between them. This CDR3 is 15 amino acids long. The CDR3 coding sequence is TGTGCCAGCAGTTTATCTAGGCCGGACATCAGCGGCTACACCTTC. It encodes CASSLSRPDISGYTF.

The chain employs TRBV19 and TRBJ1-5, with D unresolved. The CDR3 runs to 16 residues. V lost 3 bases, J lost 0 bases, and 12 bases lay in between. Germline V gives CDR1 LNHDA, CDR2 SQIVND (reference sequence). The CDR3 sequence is CASSIQVRVSNQPQHF. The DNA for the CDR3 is TGTGCCAGTAGTATTCAGGTTCGAGTTAGCAATCAGCCCCAGCATTTT.

CDR3 sequence (DNA): TGTGCCAGCTCAGGATGGGACAGCTCTCGGTATGGCTACACCTTC. Translated: CASSGWDSSRYGYTF. The chain uses TRBV18 and TRBJ1-2, with TRBD1 matching 7 bases. CDR3 length: 15 amino acids. V trimming: 5 bases; J trimming: 5 bases; junction bases outside the gene matches: 11. In germline, CDR1 is KGHSH, CDR2 LQKENI. Filled out from reference TRBV18 and TRBJ1-2, the complete variable domain reads NAGVMQNPRHLVRRRGQEARLRCSPMKGHSHVYWYRQLPEEGLKFMVYLQKENIIDESGMPKERFSAEFPKEGPSILRIQQVVRGDSAAYFCASSGWDSSRYGYTFGSGTRLTVV.

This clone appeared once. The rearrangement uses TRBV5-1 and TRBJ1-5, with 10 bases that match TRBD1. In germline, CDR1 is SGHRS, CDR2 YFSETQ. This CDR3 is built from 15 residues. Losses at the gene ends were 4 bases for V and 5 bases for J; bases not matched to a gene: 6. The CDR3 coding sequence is TGCGCCAGCAGCATTCGGACAGGGGGAGATCAGCCCCAGCATTTT. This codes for CASSIRTGGDQPQHF. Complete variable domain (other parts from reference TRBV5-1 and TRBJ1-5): KAGVTQTPRYLIKTRGQQVTLSCSPISGHRSVSWYQQTPGQGLQFLFEYFSETQRNKGNFPGRFSGRQFSNSRSEMNVSTLELGDSALYLCASSIRTGGDQPQHFGDGTRLSIL.

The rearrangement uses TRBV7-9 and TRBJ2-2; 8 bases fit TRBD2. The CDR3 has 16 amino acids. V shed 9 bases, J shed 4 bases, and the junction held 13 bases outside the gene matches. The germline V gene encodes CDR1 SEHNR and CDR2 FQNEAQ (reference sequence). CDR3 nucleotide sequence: TGTGCCAGAGACGATTCGGGGGGGCCGAGCACCGGGGAGCTGTTTTTT. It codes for CARDDSGGPSTGELFF. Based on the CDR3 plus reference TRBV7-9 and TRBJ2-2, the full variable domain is DTGVSQNPRHKITKRGQNVTFRCDPISEHNRLYWYRQTLGQGPEFLTYFQNEAQLEKSRLLSDRFSAERPKGSFSTLEIQRTEQGDSAMYLCARDDSGGPSTGELFFGEGSRLTVL.

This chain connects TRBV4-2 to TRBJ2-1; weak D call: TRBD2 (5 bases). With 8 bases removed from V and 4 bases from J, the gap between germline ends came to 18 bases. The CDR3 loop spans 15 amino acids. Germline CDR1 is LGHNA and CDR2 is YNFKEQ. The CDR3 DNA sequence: TGTGCCAGCTCCGGGGTTGCTAGCCGATACAATGAGCAGTTCTTC. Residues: CASSGVASRYNEQFF.

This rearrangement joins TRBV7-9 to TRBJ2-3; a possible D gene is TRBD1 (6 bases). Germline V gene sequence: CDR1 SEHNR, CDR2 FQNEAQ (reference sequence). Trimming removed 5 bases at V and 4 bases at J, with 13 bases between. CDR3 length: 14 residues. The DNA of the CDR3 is TGTGCCAGCAGCCTTTTACAGGGTGCAGATACGCAGTATTTT. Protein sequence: CASSLLQGADTQYF.

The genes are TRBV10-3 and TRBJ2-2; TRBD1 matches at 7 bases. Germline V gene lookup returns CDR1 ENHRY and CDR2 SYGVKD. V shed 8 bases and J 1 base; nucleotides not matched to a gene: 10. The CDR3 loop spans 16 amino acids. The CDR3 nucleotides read TGTGCCATCCCAGACAACCGGGACAGGAACACCGGGGAGCTGTTTTTT. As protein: CAIPDNRDRNTGELFF.